This T cell receptor beta chain originates from a study of T-cell reconstitution after alpha-beta-depleted transplantation in children. V dropped 2 bases and J dropped 2; count of bases not matched to a gene: 6. Germline V gene sequence: CDR1 SGHTA, CDR2 FQGNSA. The CDR3 is 15 amino acids. Unique molecular identifiers tagged the TCRbeta library. TCRdb fed the PCR reads into MiXCR, producing one record per CDR3 protein. The sample consists of 70,000 to 95,000 distinct CDR3 sequences, 10% to 15% of them appearing once. This clonotype occurred many times. The sequence derives from a human donor who donated a stem cell graft to a child with inherited bone marrow failure. This specimen consisted of PBMCs from the stem cell graft donor, obtained from the stem cell graft. V is TRBV7-2 and J is TRBJ2-7; 7 bases are a match to TRBD2. CDR3 in DNA: TGTGCCAGCAGCTTAACCGGGACTACGACCTACGAGCAGTACTTC. This codes for CASSLTGTTTYEQYF.